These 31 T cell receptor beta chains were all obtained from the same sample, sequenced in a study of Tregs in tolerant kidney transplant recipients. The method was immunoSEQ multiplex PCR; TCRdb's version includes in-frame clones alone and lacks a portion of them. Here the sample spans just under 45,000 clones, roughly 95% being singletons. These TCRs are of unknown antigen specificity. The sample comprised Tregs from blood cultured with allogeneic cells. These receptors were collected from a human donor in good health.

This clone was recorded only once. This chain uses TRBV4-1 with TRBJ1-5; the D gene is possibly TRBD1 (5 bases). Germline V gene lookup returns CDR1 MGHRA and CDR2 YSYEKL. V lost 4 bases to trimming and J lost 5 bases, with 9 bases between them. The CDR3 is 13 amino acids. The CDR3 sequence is CASSPRADQPQHF. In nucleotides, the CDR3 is TGCGCCAGCAGCCCCAGGGCCGATCAGCCCCAGCATTTT.

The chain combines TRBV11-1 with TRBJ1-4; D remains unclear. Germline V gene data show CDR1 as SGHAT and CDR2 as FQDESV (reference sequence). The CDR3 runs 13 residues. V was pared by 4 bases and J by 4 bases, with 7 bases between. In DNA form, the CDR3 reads TGTGCCAGCAGCTCAAACTATAATGAAAAACTGTTTTTT. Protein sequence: CASSSNYNEKLFF.

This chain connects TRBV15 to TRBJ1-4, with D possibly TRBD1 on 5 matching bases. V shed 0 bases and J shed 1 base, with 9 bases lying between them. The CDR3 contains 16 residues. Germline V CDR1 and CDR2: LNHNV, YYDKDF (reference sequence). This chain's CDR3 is CATSREGQGTNEKLFF. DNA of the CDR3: TGTGCCACCAGCAGAGAGGGGCAGGGAACTAATGAAAAACTGTTTTTT.

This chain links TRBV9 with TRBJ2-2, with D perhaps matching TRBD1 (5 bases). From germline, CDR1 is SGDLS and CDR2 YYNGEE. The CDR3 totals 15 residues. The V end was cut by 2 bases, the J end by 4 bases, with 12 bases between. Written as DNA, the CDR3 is TGTGCCAGCAGCGTTATAGACAGATTCACCGGGGAGCTGTTTTTT. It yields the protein CASSVIDRFTGELFF.

The CDR3 DNA sequence: TGTGCCAGCAGCGTAGTTCCCTCGGGAGCCCGCTCCTACAATGAGCAGTTCTTC. Protein sequence: CASSVVPSGARSYNEQFF. The chain combines TRBV9 with TRBJ2-1, with a tentative D call TRBD2 (6 bases). Deletions cut 0 bases from V and 0 bases from J, with 16 bases between. Per germline, CDR1 SGDLS and CDR2 YYNGEE. This CDR3 contains 18 residues.

The CDR3 nucleotides are TGCGCCAGCAGCTTGGATGTGGGAGCGGCAAACATTCAGTACTTC. Amino acid sequence: CASSLDVGAANIQYF. The rearrangement joins TRBV5-1 to TRBJ2-4; D perhaps matches TRBD2 (5 bases). V lost 0 bases and J lost 6, with 13 bases in between. The CDR3 runs 15 residues. CDR1 SGHRS and CDR2 YFSETQ come from the germline V gene.

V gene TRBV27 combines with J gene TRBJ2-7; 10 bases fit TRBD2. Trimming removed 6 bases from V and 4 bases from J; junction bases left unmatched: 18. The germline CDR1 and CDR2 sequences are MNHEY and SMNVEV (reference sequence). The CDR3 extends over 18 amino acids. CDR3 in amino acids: CASSRRGAGGPEVYEQYF. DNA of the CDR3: TGTGCCAGCAGCCGGCGGGGAGCGGGAGGGCCAGAGGTTTACGAGCAGTACTTC.

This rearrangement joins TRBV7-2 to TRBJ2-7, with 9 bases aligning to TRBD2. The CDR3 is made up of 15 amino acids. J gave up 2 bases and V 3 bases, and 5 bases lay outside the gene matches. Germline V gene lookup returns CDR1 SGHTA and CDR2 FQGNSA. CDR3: CASSLTSGTAYEQYF. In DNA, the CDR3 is TGTGCCAGCAGCTTGACTAGCGGCACCGCCTACGAGCAGTACTTC.

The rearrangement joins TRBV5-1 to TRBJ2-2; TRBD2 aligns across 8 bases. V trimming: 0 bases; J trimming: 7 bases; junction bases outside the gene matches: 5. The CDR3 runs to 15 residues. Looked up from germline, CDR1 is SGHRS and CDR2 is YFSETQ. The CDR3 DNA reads TGCGCCAGCAGCTTGGTGGCGGGAGGTTTCGGGGAGCTGTTTTTT. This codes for CASSLVAGGFGELFF.

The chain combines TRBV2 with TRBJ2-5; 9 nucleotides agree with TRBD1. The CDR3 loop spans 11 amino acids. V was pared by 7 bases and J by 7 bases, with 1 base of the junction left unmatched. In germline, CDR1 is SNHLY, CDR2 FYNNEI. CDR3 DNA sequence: TGTGCCAGCACGACAGGGGGGACCCAGTACTTC. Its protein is CASTTGGTQYF.

The CDR3 nucleotides read TGTGCCAGTAGTATAGAGGCAGGTGGCTACACCTTC. This sequence encodes CASSIEAGGYTF. The chain carries TRBV19 and TRBJ1-2; D remains unclear. Trimming took 0 bases from V and 7 from J, leaving 6 bases between them. The CDR3 has 12 amino acids. The germline CDR1 and CDR2 sequences are LNHDA and SQIVND (reference sequence).

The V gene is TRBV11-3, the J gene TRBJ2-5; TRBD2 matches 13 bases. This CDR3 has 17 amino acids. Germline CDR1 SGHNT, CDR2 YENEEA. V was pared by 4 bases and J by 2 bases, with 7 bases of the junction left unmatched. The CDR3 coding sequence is TGTGCCAGCAGCTCCCGGACTAGCGGGGGCCTACAAGAGACCCAGTACTTC. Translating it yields CASSSRTSGGLQETQYF.

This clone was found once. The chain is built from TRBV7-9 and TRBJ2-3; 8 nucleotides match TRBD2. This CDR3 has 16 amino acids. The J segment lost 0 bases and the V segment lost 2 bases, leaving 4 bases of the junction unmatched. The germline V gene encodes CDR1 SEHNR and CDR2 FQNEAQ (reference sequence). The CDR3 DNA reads TGTGCCAGCAGCTTATTAGCGGGAATTAGCACAGATACGCAGTATTTT. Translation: CASSLLAGISTDTQYF.

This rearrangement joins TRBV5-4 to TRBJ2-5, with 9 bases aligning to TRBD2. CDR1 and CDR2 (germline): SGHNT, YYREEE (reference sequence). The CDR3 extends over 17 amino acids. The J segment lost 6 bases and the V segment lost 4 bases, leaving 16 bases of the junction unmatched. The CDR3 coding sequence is TGTGCCAGCAGCCCAGTTATTAGCGGGAGCGAGGCGAAGACCCAGTACTTC. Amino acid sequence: CASSPVISGSEAKTQYF.

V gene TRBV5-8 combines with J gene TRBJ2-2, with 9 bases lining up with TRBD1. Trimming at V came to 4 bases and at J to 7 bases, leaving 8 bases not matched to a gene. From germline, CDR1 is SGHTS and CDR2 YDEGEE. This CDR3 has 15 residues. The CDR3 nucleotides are TGTGCCAGCAGCCGAGGGGACAGGGAGCACGGGGAGCTGTTTTTT. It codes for CASSRGDREHGELFF.

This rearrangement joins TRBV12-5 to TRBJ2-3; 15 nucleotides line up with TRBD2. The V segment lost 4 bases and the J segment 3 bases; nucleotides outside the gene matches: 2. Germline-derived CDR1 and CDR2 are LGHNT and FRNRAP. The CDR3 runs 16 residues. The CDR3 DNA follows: TGTGCTAGTGGTTCCGGACTAGCGGGAGGGACAGATACGCAGTATTTT. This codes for CASGSGLAGGTDTQYF.

The CDR3: CATSRTGTGYEKLFF. DNA of the CDR3: TGTGCCACCAGCAGGACCGGGACAGGGTATGAAAAACTGTTTTTT. The chain uses TRBV15 and TRBJ1-4, with 9 nucleotides matching TRBD1. Per germline, CDR1 LNHNV and CDR2 YYDKDF (reference sequence). This CDR3 is built from 15 residues. The J segment lost 6 bases and the V segment lost 3 bases, leaving 5 bases of the junction unmatched. Full variable domain (rest looked up from reference TRBV15 and TRBJ1-4): DAMVIQNPRYQVTQFGKPVTLSCSQTLNHNVMYWYQQKSSQAPKLLFHYYDKDFNNEADTPDNFQSRRPNTSFCFLDIRSPGLGDTAMYLCATSRTGTGYEKLFFGSGTQLSVL.

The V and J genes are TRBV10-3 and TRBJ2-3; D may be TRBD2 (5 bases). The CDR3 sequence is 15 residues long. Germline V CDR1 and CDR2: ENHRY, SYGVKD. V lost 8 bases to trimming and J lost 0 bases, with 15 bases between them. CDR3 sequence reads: CAICRDPTSTDTQYF. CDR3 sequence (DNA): TGTGCCATCTGTCGGGATCCTACTAGCACAGATACGCAGTATTTT.

The CDR3, as DNA: TGCGCCAGCAGCTTGGGGGACACCCTCCAAGAGACCCAGTACTTC. Translating it yields CASSLGDTLQETQYF. The J gene is TRBJ2-5, the V gene TRBV5-1, with D perhaps TRBD1 (6 bases). Trimming removed 0 bases at V and 1 base at J, with 10 bases between. CDR3 length: 15 residues. Germline CDR1 is SGHRS and CDR2 is YFSETQ.

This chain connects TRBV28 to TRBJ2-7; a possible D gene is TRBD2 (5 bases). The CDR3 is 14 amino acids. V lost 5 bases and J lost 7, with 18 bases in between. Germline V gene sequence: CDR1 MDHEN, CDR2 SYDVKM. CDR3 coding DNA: TGTGCCAGCAGTCCCGCCCGTGGGAGCCGTGAGCAGTACTTC. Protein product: CASSPARGSREQYF.

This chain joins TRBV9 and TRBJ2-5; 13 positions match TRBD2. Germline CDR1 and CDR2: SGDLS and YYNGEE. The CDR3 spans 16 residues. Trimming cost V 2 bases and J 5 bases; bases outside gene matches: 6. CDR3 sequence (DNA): TGTGCCAGCAGCGTCGGACTAGCGGGGGCGGTTGAGACCCAGTACTTC. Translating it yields CASSVGLAGAVETQYF.

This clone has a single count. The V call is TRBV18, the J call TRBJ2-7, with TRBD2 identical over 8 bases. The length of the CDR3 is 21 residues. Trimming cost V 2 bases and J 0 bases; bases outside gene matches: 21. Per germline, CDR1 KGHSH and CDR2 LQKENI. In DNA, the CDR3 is TGTGCCAGCTCACCAGCGCGGGGGGACCGAAATGGACCAAGCAACTCCTACGAGCAGTACTTC. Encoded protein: CASSPARGDRNGPSNSYEQYF.

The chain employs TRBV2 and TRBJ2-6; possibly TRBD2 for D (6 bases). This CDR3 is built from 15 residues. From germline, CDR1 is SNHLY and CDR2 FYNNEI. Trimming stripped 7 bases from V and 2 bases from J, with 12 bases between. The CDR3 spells CASIGGQAGANVLTF. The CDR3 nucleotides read TGTGCCAGCATAGGAGGGCAGGCTGGGGCCAACGTCCTGACTTTC.

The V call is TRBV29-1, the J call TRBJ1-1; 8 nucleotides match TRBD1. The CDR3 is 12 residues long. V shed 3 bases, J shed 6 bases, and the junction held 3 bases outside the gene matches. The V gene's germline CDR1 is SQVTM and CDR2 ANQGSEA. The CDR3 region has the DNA TGCAGCGTTGACAGGGGGCAGGCTGAAGCTTTCTTT. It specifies CSVDRGQAEAFF.

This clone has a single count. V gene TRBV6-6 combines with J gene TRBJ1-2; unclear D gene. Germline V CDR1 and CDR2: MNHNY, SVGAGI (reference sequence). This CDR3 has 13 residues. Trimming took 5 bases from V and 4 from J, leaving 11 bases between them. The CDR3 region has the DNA TGTGCCAGCAGTGACCTCGGAATCTATGGCTACACCTTC. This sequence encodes CASSDLGIYGYTF.

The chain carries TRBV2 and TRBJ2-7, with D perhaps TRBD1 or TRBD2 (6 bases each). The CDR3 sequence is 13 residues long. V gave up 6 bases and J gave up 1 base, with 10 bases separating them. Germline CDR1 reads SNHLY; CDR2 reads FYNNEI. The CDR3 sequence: CASRPGASYEQYF. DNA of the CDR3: TGTGCCAGCAGACCGGGGGCGTCCTACGAGCAGTACTTC.

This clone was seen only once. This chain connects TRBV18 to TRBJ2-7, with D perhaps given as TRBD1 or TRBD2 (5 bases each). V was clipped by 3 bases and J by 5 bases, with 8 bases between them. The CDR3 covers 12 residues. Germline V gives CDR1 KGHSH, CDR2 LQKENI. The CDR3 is CASSPQGDEQYF. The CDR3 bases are TGTGCCAGCTCACCTCAGGGAGACGAGCAGTACTTC.

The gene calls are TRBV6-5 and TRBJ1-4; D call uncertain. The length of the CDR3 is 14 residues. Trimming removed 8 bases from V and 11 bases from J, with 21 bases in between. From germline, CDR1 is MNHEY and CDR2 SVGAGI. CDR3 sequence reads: CASGRIALMRKLFF. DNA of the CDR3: TGTGCCAGCGGCAGGATAGCCTTAATGAGGAAACTGTTTTTT.

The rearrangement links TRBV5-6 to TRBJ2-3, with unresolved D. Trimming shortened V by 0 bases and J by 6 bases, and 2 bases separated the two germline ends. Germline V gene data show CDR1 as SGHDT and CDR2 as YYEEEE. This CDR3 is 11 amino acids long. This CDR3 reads CASSLGDTQYF. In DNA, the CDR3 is TGTGCCAGCAGCTTGGGGGATACGCAGTATTTT.

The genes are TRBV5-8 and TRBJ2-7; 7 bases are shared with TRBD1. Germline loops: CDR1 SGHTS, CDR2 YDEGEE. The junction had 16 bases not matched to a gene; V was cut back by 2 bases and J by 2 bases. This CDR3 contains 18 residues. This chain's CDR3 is CASSLRGPWGTFPYEQYF. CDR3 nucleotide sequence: TGTGCCAGCAGCTTAAGGGGGCCCTGGGGTACTTTTCCCTACGAGCAGTACTTC.

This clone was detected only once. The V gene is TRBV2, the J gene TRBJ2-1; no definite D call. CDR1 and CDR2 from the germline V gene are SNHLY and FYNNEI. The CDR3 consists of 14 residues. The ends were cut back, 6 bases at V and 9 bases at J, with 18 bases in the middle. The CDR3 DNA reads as TGTGCCAGCAGGTTAGCCACGAATGATGGTGAGCAGTTCTTC. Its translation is CASRLATNDGEQFF.